Below are 30 T cell receptor beta chains sequenced from a single sample in a study of blood T cell repertoires in COVID-19. Assay: immunoSEQ multiplex PCR; the TCRdb copy retains only in-frame clones and omits some. The top ten clones hold around 16% of a sample with fewer than 95,000 clones, about 85% of them seen once. The specimen was peripheral blood. Every receptor here comes from a male donor with acute or convalescent COVID-19.

CDR3 residues: CASSLSGDGYTF. The CDR3 DNA follows: TGTGCCAGCAGTTTATCGGGGGATGGCTACACCTTC. The chain couples TRBV12-3 or TRBV12-4 to TRBJ1-2; a possible D gene is TRBD1 (5 bases). V was pared by 2 bases and J by 6 bases, with 7 bases between. There are 12 residues in the CDR3.

The rearrangement uses TRBV18 and TRBJ1-1; the D gene is possibly TRBD1 (6 bases). CDR1 is KGHSH, CDR2 LQKENI, per germline. The CDR3 is made up of 12 amino acids. V lost 6 bases, J lost 1 base, and 6 bases lay in between. DNA of the CDR3: TGTGCCAGCTCGACAGGGAACACTGAAGCTTTCTTT. This encodes CASSTGNTEAFF.

The chain couples TRBV5-1 to TRBJ2-7; D is ambiguous. The CDR3 loop spans 14 amino acids. Germline V gene data show CDR1 as SGHRS and CDR2 as YFSETQ. Trimming removed 1 base at V and 4 bases at J, with 12 bases between. The CDR3 here is CASSLPGAMYEQYF. For the CDR3, the DNA is TGCGCCAGCAGCTTGCCGGGTGCTATGTACGAGCAGTACTTC.

This clone was picked up a small number of times. V gene TRBV6-1 combines with J gene TRBJ1-5; no clear D gene. The length of the CDR3 is 18 residues. V lost 2 bases and J 5 bases, leaving 22 bases between the germline ends. Germline CDR1 is MNHNS and CDR2 is SASEGT. CDR3 sequence: CASSELSLGRRIYQPQHF. CDR3 nucleotides: TGTGCCAGCAGTGAATTAAGTCTCGGGCGGAGGATCTATCAGCCCCAGCATTTT.

The genes are TRBV3-1 (or the pseudogene TRBV3-2) and TRBJ1-4, with 7 bases that match TRBD1. V dropped 4 bases and J dropped 5; count of bases not matched to a gene: 1. The CDR3 is made up of 13 amino acids. The germline V gene encodes CDR1 LGHDT and CDR2 YNNKEL (reference sequence). CDR3 loop: CASSPTGNEKLFF. CDR3 DNA sequence: TGTGCCAGCAGCCCGACAGGGAATGAAAAACTGTTTTTT.

This chain uses TRBV7-9 with TRBJ1-1; no firm D call. Germline V gives CDR1 SEHNR, CDR2 FQNEAQ (reference sequence). The V and J ends lost 3 bases and 1 base respectively, with 3 bases between them. CDR3 length: 12 residues. The CDR3 DNA reads TGTGCCAGCAGCTTCCAGAACACTGAAGCTTTCTTT. Translated: CASSFQNTEAFF.

The DNA of the CDR3 is TGTGCCAGTACCCCGGGGGACAGGGGGCTCGGAAGTTCGAATCAGCCCCAGCATTTT. Its protein is CASTPGDRGLGSSNQPQHF. The rearrangement joins TRBV19 to TRBJ1-5; 12 bases align to TRBD1. CDR3 length equals 19 residues. Trimming took 7 bases from V and 4 from J; bases not matched to a gene: 17. Germline V CDR1 and CDR2: LNHDA, SQIVND (reference sequence). The full variable domain, rest sourced from reference TRBV19 and TRBJ1-5, is DGGITQSPKYLFRKEGQNVTLSCEQNLNHDAMYWYRQDPGQGLRLIYYSQIVNDFQKGDIAEGYSVSREKKESFPLTVTSAQKNPTAFYLCASTPGDRGLGSSNQPQHFGDGTRLSIL.

V and J are TRBV11-2 and TRBJ1-1; a possible D gene is TRBD1 (5 bases). V was pared by 0 bases and J by 1 base, with 12 bases between. The CDR3 has 16 amino acids. Per germline, CDR1 SGHAT and CDR2 FQNNGV. The DNA of the CDR3 is TGTGCCAGCAGCTTAGACTGGGGCAACAAGAACACTGAAGCTTTCTTT. Amino acids: CASSLDWGNKNTEAFF.

The V gene is TRBV12-3 or TRBV12-4, the J gene TRBJ2-4; maybe TRBD2 (5 bases). The V and J ends lost 3 bases and 7 bases respectively, with 10 bases between them. The CDR3 is 13 residues long. CDR3 region: CASSFPGMNIQYF. The DNA of the CDR3 is TGTGCCAGCAGTTTTCCGGGGATGAACATTCAGTACTTC.

The chain joins TRBV28 to TRBJ1-2; weak D call: TRBD1 (5 bases). CDR1 is MDHEN, CDR2 SYDVKM, per germline. CDR3 size: 14 residues. Trimming removed 1 base from V and 4 bases from J, with 10 bases in between. The CDR3 DNA follows: TGTGCCAGCAGTTTATCAGGGCTGATCTATGGCTACACCTTC. Residues: CASSLSGLIYGYTF.

This chain uses TRBV18 with TRBJ1-4; 7 nucleotides agree with TRBD1. The ends lost 0 bases at V and 3 bases at J; junction bases unmatched: 4. The CDR3 runs to 16 residues. The V gene's germline CDR1 is KGHSH and CDR2 LQKENI. CDR3: CASSPPFQGANEKLFF. CDR3 bases: TGTGCCAGCTCACCACCGTTTCAGGGGGCTAATGAAAAACTGTTTTTT.

This clone occurred once. This chain uses TRBV15 with TRBJ1-5; TRBD1 matches 7 bases. With V trimmed by 2 bases and J by 7 bases, 5 bases remained unmatched. The CDR3 extends over 14 amino acids. CDR1 and CDR2 from the germline V gene are LNHNV and YYDKDF (reference sequence). CDR3 sequence (DNA): TGTGCCACCAGCAGACCTCTAGGGGGCCAGCCCCAGCATTTT. Encoded protein: CATSRPLGGQPQHF.

The chain links TRBV6-1 to TRBJ2-1; 8 bases are shared with TRBD2. This CDR3 is built from 16 residues. V lost 3 bases and J lost 2; bases outside the gene matches: 6. Germline V gene lookup returns CDR1 MNHNS and CDR2 SASEGT. The CDR3 DNA follows: TGTGCCAGCAGTGAGGGGCGGGGGGTACCCTACAATGAGCAGTTCTTC. As protein: CASSEGRGVPYNEQFF.

The genes are TRBV7-6 and TRBJ2-7; 8 positions agree with TRBD2. This CDR3 has 16 residues. Losses at the gene ends were 3 bases for V and 6 bases for J; bases not matched to a gene: 13. Germline V gene data show CDR1 as SGHVS and CDR2 as FNYEAQ. The CDR3 is CASSLWTDGGGSEQYF. For the CDR3, the DNA is TGTGCCAGCAGCTTGTGGACGGACGGCGGGGGGTCCGAGCAGTACTTC.

In this sample, this clone turned up a few times. The chain recombines TRBV7-9 with TRBJ2-7; 8 nucleotides match TRBD2. CDR3 length: 18 residues. Germline V gene sequence: CDR1 SEHNR, CDR2 FQNEAQ (reference sequence). Trimming took 5 bases from V and 3 from J; bases not matched to a gene: 18. CDR3 nucleotides: TGTGCCAGCAGCCCGGGAGGGGCGGGGGGCCATCCCCTCTACGAGCAGTACTTC. It translates to CASSPGGAGGHPLYEQYF.

The gene calls are TRBV6-5 and TRBJ1-5, with D uncertain. This CDR3 comprises 15 residues. CDR1 MNHEY and CDR2 SVGAGI come from the germline V gene. Deletions cut 4 bases from V and 4 bases from J, with 14 bases between. The DNA of the CDR3 is TGTGCCAGCAGTTGGGCCCACACGGGGAATCAGCCCCAGCATTTT. Residues: CASSWAHTGNQPQHF.

Here the CDR3 reads CASSLGGGTNSYNEQFF. The CDR3 nucleotides are TGTGCCAGCAGCTTGGGGGGGGGAACCAACTCCTACAATGAGCAGTTCTTC. This chain uses TRBV5-4 with TRBJ2-1, with 7 bases aligning to TRBD2. Losses at the gene ends were 0 bases for V and 0 bases for J; bases not matched to a gene: 6. The germline gives CDR1 SGHNT, CDR2 YYREEE (reference sequence). The CDR3 has 17 amino acids.

V usage is TRBV9 and J usage is TRBJ1-4; no clear D. Trimming stripped 4 bases from V and 3 bases from J, with 13 bases between. The CDR3 totals 15 residues. Per germline, CDR1 SGDLS and CDR2 YYNGEE. The CDR3 is CASSSPTGSNEKLFF. CDR3 in DNA: TGTGCCAGCAGCTCCCCCACGGGATCTAATGAAAAACTGTTTTTT.

The J gene is TRBJ1-1, the V gene TRBV2; 7 nucleotides match TRBD1. After removal of 9 bases from V and 0 bases from J, the junction contained 4 bases not matched to a gene. Germline V gene data show CDR1 as SNHLY and CDR2 as FYNNEI. The CDR3 is made up of 13 amino acids. In nucleotides, the CDR3 is TGTGCCAGTTTGGGACAGTTGAACACTGAAGCTTTCTTT. Translated, it gives CASLGQLNTEAFF. The full variable domain, rest sourced from reference TRBV2 and TRBJ1-1, is EPEVTQTPSHQVTQMGQEVILRCVPISNHLYFYWYRQILGQKVEFLVSFYNNEISEKSEIFDDQFSVERPDGSNFTLKIRSTKLEDSAMYFCASLGQLNTEAFFGQGTRLTVV.

V is TRBV7-2 and J is TRBJ2-2, with a possible D match to TRBD2 (5 bases). The V end lost 4 bases, the J end lost 2 bases, and 11 bases lay between the germline ends. Germline CDR1 reads SGHTA; CDR2 reads FQGNSA. The length of the CDR3 is 15 residues. In nucleotides, the CDR3 is TGTGCCAGCAGCTCGCGGACTGAAAACACCGGGGAGCTGTTTTTT. Residues: CASSSRTENTGELFF.

The chain is built from TRBV12-5 and TRBJ2-5, with 7 bases aligning to TRBD1. Trimming removed 4 bases from V and 2 bases from J; junction bases left unmatched: 7. Germline V lookup: CDR1 LGHNT, CDR2 FRNRAP. The CDR3 consists of 15 residues. In DNA form, the CDR3 reads TGTGCTAGTGGTTCCGGGACAGATCCACAAGAGACCCAGTACTTC. Translated, it gives CASGSGTDPQETQYF.

There are a few counts of this clone. This chain connects TRBV12-3 or TRBV12-4 to TRBJ2-1; D perhaps matches TRBD2 (5 bases). V shed 6 bases and J shed 4 bases, with 10 bases lying between them. The CDR3 has 13 residues. CDR3 sequence reads: CASSSTGYNEQFF. Written as DNA, the CDR3 is TGTGCCAGCAGCTCCACGGGGTACAATGAGCAGTTCTTC.

This clone was seen only once. CDR3 sequence reads: CASGTGPTEAFF. DNA for the CDR3: TGTGCCAGCGGGACAGGGCCCACTGAAGCTTTCTTT. This rearrangement joins TRBV28 to TRBJ1-1; 9 positions match TRBD1. The CDR3 sequence is 12 residues long. Germline lookup yields CDR1 MDHEN and CDR2 SYDVKM. After removal of 8 bases from V and 4 bases from J, the junction contained 2 bases not matched to a gene.

The chain joins TRBV2 to TRBJ1-3; 8 positions agree with TRBD1. CDR3 length: 17 residues. The germline gives CDR1 SNHLY, CDR2 FYNNEI. Trimming cost V 4 bases and J 1 base; bases outside gene matches: 9. This chain's CDR3 is CASSGAGGAGSGNTIYF. In nucleotides, the CDR3 is TGTGCCAGCAGTGGGGCAGGGGGCGCAGGATCTGGAAACACCATATATTTT.

V is TRBV2 and J is TRBJ2-7; 9 nucleotides match TRBD1. CDR3 length equals 14 residues. CDR1 and CDR2 from the germline V gene are SNHLY and FYNNEI. The V gene end was trimmed by 6 bases and the J gene end by 3 bases; junction bases not matched to a gene: 6. CDR3 in amino acids: CASRTGGLIYEQYF. DNA of the CDR3: TGTGCCAGCAGGACAGGGGGTTTAATCTACGAGCAGTACTTC.

The chain joins TRBV30 to TRBJ1-2; TRBD1 matches at 12 bases. The CDR3 totals 19 residues. V lost 2 bases and J lost 3; bases outside the gene matches: 16. Germline lookup yields CDR1 GTSNPN and CDR2 SVGIG (reference sequence). CDR3 amino acids: CAWSPYRGTGGVEHYGYTF. The CDR3 DNA sequence: TGTGCCTGGAGTCCATACCGGGGGACAGGGGGCGTTGAGCACTATGGCTACACCTTC.

V gene TRBV13 combines with J gene TRBJ1-6, with TRBD1 matching 8 bases. The CDR3 sequence is 13 residues long. The J segment lost 10 bases and the V segment lost 5 bases, leaving 4 bases of the junction unmatched. CDR1 PRHDT and CDR2 FYEKMQ come from the germline V gene (reference sequence). Here the CDR3 reads CASSARQGSPLHF. The CDR3 nucleotides are TGTGCCAGCAGCGCCAGACAGGGGTCACCCCTCCACTTT. The whole variable domain, remainder taken from reference TRBV13 and TRBJ1-6, is AAGVIQSPRHLIKEKRETATLKCYPIPRHDTVYWYQQGPGQDPQFLISFYEKMQSDKGSIPDRFSAQQFSDYHSELNMSSLELGDSALYFCASSARQGSPLHFGNGTRLTVT.

The V gene is TRBV19, the J gene TRBJ1-6, with 9 bases that match TRBD1. V dropped 8 bases and J dropped 10; count of bases not matched to a gene: 6. Germline V gene lookup returns CDR1 LNHDA and CDR2 SQIVND (reference sequence). This CDR3 contains 13 residues. The CDR3 DNA is TGTGCCAGTGCCGACAGGGGGAGGTCACCCCTCCACTTT. The encoded protein is CASADRGRSPLHF.

This clone was counted between two and nine times. The V and J genes are TRBV6-8 and TRBJ1-6, with 7 bases identical to TRBD1. Germline values: CDR1 MNHGY, CDR2 SAAAGT. The CDR3 length is 15 residues. V gave up 6 bases and J gave up 7 bases; unmatched junction bases: 9. The CDR3, as DNA: TGTGCCAGCAGGCGGACAGGAGCCGGCAATTCACCCCTCCACTTT. This sequence encodes CASRRTGAGNSPLHF.

This clone was seen only once. This chain joins TRBV9 and TRBJ2-1; 8 bases fit TRBD2. The V gene end was trimmed by 4 bases and the J gene end by 7 bases; junction bases not matched to a gene: 7. CDR1 SGDLS and CDR2 YYNGEE come from the germline V gene. This CDR3 has 14 amino acids. The CDR3 protein is CASSRAGGNNEQFF. CDR3 in DNA: TGTGCCAGCAGCAGGGCGGGGGGTAATAATGAGCAGTTCTTC. Full variable domain (remainder filled in from reference TRBV9 and TRBJ2-1): DSGVTQTPKHLITATGQRVTLRCSPRSGDLSVYWYQQSLDQGLQFLIQYYNGEERAKGNILERFSAQQFPDLHSELNLSSLELGDSALYFCASSRAGGNNEQFFGPGTRLTVL.